This T cell receptor (beta chain) is from a study of T cell responses to AZD1222 COVID-19 vaccine. Data came from immunoSEQ multiplex PCR; TCRdb stores just in-frame clones and leaves some out. The sample has roughly 120,000 clones, about 86% seen once. Study-level points and caveats: No day 14 peak samples; only post-peak repertoires were characterized. Just a handful of AZD1222 recipients were seropositive at baseline. Donor demographics were predominantly white British with a female majority; clonal diversity may be underestimated.

Details on this clone: Its antigen is as yet unknown.

The CDR3 has 14 residues. V shed 6 bases and J shed 1 base, with 10 bases lying between them. CDR1 SGHDN and CDR2 FVKESK come from the germline V gene. The source material was peripheral blood, sampled 28 days after the second AZD1222 dose. The TCR comes from an adult who received the AZD1222 COVID-19 vaccine. The chain employs TRBV14 and TRBJ1-3; possible D gene TRBD1, 5 bases. In nucleotides, the CDR3 is TGTGCCAGCAGTCCGGACATTTCTGGAAACACCATATATTTT. Translated, it gives CASSPDISGNTIYF. Drawing the rest from reference TRBV14 and TRBJ1-3, the complete variable domain is EAGVTQFPSHSVIEKGQTVTLRCDPISGHDNLYWYRRVMGKEIKFLLHFVKESKQDESGMPNNRFLAERTGGTYSTLKVQPAELEDSGVYFCASSPDISGNTIYFGEGSWLTVV.